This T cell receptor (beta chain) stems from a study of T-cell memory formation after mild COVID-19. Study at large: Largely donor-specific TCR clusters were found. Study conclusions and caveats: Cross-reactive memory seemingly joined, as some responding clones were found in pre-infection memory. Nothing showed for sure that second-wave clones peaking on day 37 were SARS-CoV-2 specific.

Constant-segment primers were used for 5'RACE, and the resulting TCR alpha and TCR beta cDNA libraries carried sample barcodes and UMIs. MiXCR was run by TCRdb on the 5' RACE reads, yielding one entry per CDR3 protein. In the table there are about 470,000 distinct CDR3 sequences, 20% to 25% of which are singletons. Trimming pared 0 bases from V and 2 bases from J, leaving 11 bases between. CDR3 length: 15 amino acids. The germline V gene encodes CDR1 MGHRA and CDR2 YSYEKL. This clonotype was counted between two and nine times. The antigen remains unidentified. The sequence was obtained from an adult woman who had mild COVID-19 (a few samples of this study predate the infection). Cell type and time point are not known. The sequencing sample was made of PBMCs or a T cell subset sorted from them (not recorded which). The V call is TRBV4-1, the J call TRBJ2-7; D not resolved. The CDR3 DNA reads TGCGCCAGCAGCCAAGAAGCCAGGCCCACCTACGAGCAGTACTTC. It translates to CASSQEARPTYEQYF.